The 32 T cell receptor beta chains below all came from one sample that was sequenced in a study of cytomegalovirus exposure and HLA in healthy donors. Primers for the PCR totalled 60 Vbeta and 13 Jbeta. Here immunoSEQ multiplex PCR was the method, and the copy in TCRdb shows in-frame clones only, minus some. This sample has fewer than 150,000 clones, with 60% to 80% found just once. The source material was PBMCs. These receptors were collected from a man younger than 40 in good health and CMV-seronegative.

This clone was counted a few times. The chain combines TRBV6-4 with TRBJ2-3; possibly TRBD2 for D (6 bases). Trimming pared 5 bases from V and 0 bases from J, leaving 9 bases between. This CDR3 is 14 amino acids long. Germline V gene lookup returns CDR1 MRHNA and CDR2 SNTAGT. In DNA, the CDR3 is TGTGCCAGCAGTCCGGGACTGAGCACAGATACGCAGTATTTT. The encoded protein is CASSPGLSTDTQYF.

The chain recombines TRBV19 with TRBJ1-4; unclear D gene. Germline assignment: CDR1 LNHDA and CDR2 SQIVND (reference sequence). The CDR3 is 12 residues long. Between the trimmed V and J ends, which lost 7 bases and 5 bases, there was a span of 8 bases. CDR3 region: CASTQKNEKLFF. The CDR3 DNA reads as TGTGCCAGTACTCAGAAGAATGAAAAACTGTTTTTT.

This chain connects TRBV7-9 to TRBJ1-1; D is possibly TRBD1 (6 bases). Germline CDR1 and CDR2: SEHNR and FQNEAQ (reference sequence). The CDR3 contains 14 residues. V lost 5 bases, J lost 4 bases, and 14 bases lay in between. The CDR3 sequence is CASSVRGASTEAFF. In nucleotides, the CDR3 is TGTGCCAGCAGCGTCCGGGGGGCGAGCACTGAAGCTTTCTTT. Full variable domain (missing parts from reference TRBV7-9 and TRBJ1-1): DTGVSQNPRHKITKRGQNVTFRCDPISEHNRLYWYRQTLGQGPEFLTYFQNEAQLEKSRLLSDRFSAERPKGSFSTLEIQRTEQGDSAMYLCASSVRGASTEAFFGQGTRLTVV.

V gene TRBV6-1 combines with J gene TRBJ2-7, with 7 bases matching TRBD1. V lost 2 bases, J lost 5 bases, and 6 bases stayed unmatched. CDR1 and CDR2 (germline): MNHNS, SASEGT. The length of the CDR3 is 14 residues. The CDR3 sequence is CASSEFGDRDEQYF. CDR3 coding DNA: TGTGCCAGCAGTGAATTTGGAGACAGGGACGAGCAGTACTTC.

This sequence joins TRBV19 and TRBJ2-5; 13 nucleotides line up with TRBD2. Germline V CDR1 and CDR2: LNHDA, SQIVND (reference sequence). The CDR3 covers 19 residues. J lost 2 bases, V lost 2 bases, and 11 bases had no gene match. The CDR3 DNA follows: TGTGCCAGTAGTATATTCCCGGGACTAGCGGGGTCCGGGCAAGAGACCCAGTACTTC. This gives the protein CASSIFPGLAGSGQETQYF.

J is TRBJ2-7 and V is TRBV5-1; 8 bases fit TRBD2. Germline values: CDR1 SGHRS, CDR2 YFSETQ. The CDR3 extends over 15 amino acids. V shed 4 bases, J shed 2 bases, and the junction held 8 bases outside the gene matches. In DNA form, the CDR3 reads TGCGCCAGCAGCCCGTGGGCAGCGGGAGCCTACGAGCAGTACTTC. It translates to CASSPWAAGAYEQYF.

The CDR3 bases are TGCAGCGTTCCCCGGGACAGGGGCAACTATGGCTACACCTTC. Protein product: CSVPRDRGNYGYTF. The rearrangement links TRBV29-1 to TRBJ1-2; 10 nucleotides match TRBD1. The CDR3 spans 14 residues. Per germline, CDR1 SQVTM and CDR2 ANQGSEA. Trimming removed 5 bases from V and 2 bases from J; junction bases left unmatched: 5.

The chain recombines TRBV18 with TRBJ2-3; 13 bases fit TRBD2. V trimming: 5 bases; J trimming: 4 bases; junction bases outside the gene matches: 9. Looked up from germline, CDR1 is KGHSH and CDR2 is LQKENI. The CDR3 has 17 amino acids. CDR3 in amino acids: CASSARLAGGGPDTQYF. CDR3 nucleotide sequence: TGTGCCAGCTCAGCGAGACTAGCGGGAGGAGGACCAGATACGCAGTATTTT.

In the case of this clone: Sequence at one end of the junction differs from germline and may be a read error. The chain is built from TRBV19 and TRBJ2-5; D perhaps matches TRBD2 (5 bases). The CDR3 runs to 14 residues. Germline assignment: CDR1 LNHDA and CDR2 SQIVND (reference sequence). This chain's CDR3 is CASSIDPEERLQNF. The CDR3 coding sequence is TGTGCCAGTAGTATAGACCCGGAGGAGCGATTGCAGAACTTC.

This clone was detected once. CDR3 sequence reads: CSVLGLAGVSSYEQYF. CDR3 bases: TGCAGCGTTTTAGGACTAGCGGGAGTGAGCTCCTACGAGCAGTACTTC. The chain combines TRBV29-1 with TRBJ2-7; 13 nucleotides match TRBD2. Germline values: CDR1 SQVTM, CDR2 ANQGSEA. The CDR3 has 16 residues. Trimming at V came to 5 bases and at J to 0 bases, leaving 7 bases not matched to a gene.

The genes are TRBV28 and TRBJ1-1, with a possible D match to TRBD1 (6 bases). The germline V gene encodes CDR1 MDHEN and CDR2 SYDVKM. Trimming removed 5 bases at V and 4 bases at J, with 20 bases between. The CDR3 is 16 residues long. The CDR3: CASSASQGRGVTEAFF. The CDR3 region has the DNA TGTGCCAGCAGTGCATCCCAGGGGCGGGGGGTCACTGAAGCTTTCTTT. The variable domain in full, with the rest retrieved from reference TRBV28 and TRBJ1-1, is DVKVTQSSRYLVKRTGEKVFLECVQDMDHENMFWYRQDPGLGLRLIYFSYDVKMKEKGDIPEGYSVSREKKERFSLILESASTNQTSMYLCASSASQGRGVTEAFFGQGTRLTVV.

This clone was detected only once. The J gene is TRBJ2-1, the V gene TRBV10-3; D ambiguous. The CDR3 length is 11 residues. The V gene lost 5 bases and the J gene lost 7 bases, with 6 bases spanning the gap. The V gene's germline CDR1 is ENHRY and CDR2 SYGVKD. The CDR3 loop is CAISSGNEQFF. DNA for the CDR3: TGTGCCATCAGTTCCGGGAATGAGCAGTTCTTC.

This clone appeared a single time. The CDR3, as DNA: TGCAGCGTTGAGAGGACAGAAAACACTGAAGCTTTCTTT. Its protein is CSVERTENTEAFF. V gene TRBV29-1 combines with J gene TRBJ1-1; a weak D match, TRBD1 (6 bases). This CDR3 has 13 residues. CDR1 is SQVTM, CDR2 ANQGSEA, per germline. With 3 bases removed from V and 2 bases from J, the gap between germline ends came to 10 bases.

The rearrangement joins TRBV2 to TRBJ1-3, with D perhaps matching TRBD1 (5 bases). This CDR3 has 13 residues. The germline CDR1 and CDR2 sequences are SNHLY and FYNNEI. V dropped 8 bases and J dropped 3 bases, with 11 bases sitting between them. CDR3 nucleotide sequence: TGTGCCAGCCAATGGACACTTGGAAACACCATATATTTT. As protein: CASQWTLGNTIYF.

V usage is TRBV21-1 and J usage is TRBJ2-2; TRBD1 is the table's D call, not checked against the DNA. TRBV21-1 constitutes a pseudogene. There are 16 residues in the CDR3. CDR3 sequence: CASSKRNRADTGELFF. In nucleotides, the CDR3 is TGTGCCAGCAGCAAAAGGAACAGGGCGGACACCGGGGAGCTGTTTTTT.

The chain is built from TRBV9 and TRBJ1-5, with D hard to call. The CDR3 length is 14 residues. V was pared by 3 bases and J by 6 bases, with 13 bases between. Germline V gene lookup returns CDR1 SGDLS and CDR2 YYNGEE. The CDR3 bases are TGTGCCAGCAGCGCCGGAAGTTCAGGTCAGCCCCAGCATTTT. Protein sequence: CASSAGSSGQPQHF.

V usage is TRBV6-1 and J usage is TRBJ1-1; TRBD1 agrees at 10 bases. The length of the CDR3 is 14 residues. Germline CDR1 is MNHNS and CDR2 is SASEGT. The trim removed 5 bases at V and 6 bases at J, leaving 6 bases unmatched. CDR3 loop: CASSFGTGVPEAFF. Written as DNA, the CDR3 is TGTGCCAGCAGTTTTGGGACAGGGGTTCCTGAAGCTTTCTTT.

The J gene is TRBJ2-1, the V gene TRBV19; D remains ambiguous. CDR1 is LNHDA, CDR2 SQIVND, per germline (reference sequence). Trimming removed 2 bases at V and 0 bases at J, with 8 bases between. This CDR3 has 15 residues. The CDR3 region is CASSIIRSSYNEQFF. CDR3 DNA sequence: TGTGCCAGTAGTATAATAAGGAGCTCCTACAATGAGCAGTTCTTC.

The chain has TRBV29-1 and TRBJ1-4; D is possibly TRBD1 (6 bases). Germline CDR1 is SQVTM and CDR2 is ANQGSEA. CDR3 length: 13 amino acids. V was trimmed by 7 bases and J by 5 bases, leaving 14 bases between them. This chain's CDR3 is CSAQNRENEKLFF. DNA for the CDR3: TGCAGCGCCCAAAACAGGGAGAATGAAAAACTGTTTTTT.

The rearrangement links TRBV7-2 to TRBJ2-5; 8 bases match TRBD2. J was trimmed by 4 bases and V by 1 base; bases with no gene match: 5. Germline assignment: CDR1 SGHTA and CDR2 FQGNSA. The length of the CDR3 is 15 residues. CDR3 DNA sequence: TGTGCCAGCAGCTTAGTGCGCAGCGGGAGAGAGACCCAGTACTTC. Encoded protein: CASSLVRSGRETQYF.

This sequence joins TRBV10-3 and TRBJ2-3, with D perhaps TRBD2 (5 bases). Germline V gene data show CDR1 as ENHRY and CDR2 as SYGVKD. The V end was cut by 3 bases, the J end by 8 bases, with 15 bases between. The CDR3 loop spans 14 amino acids. CDR3 amino acids: CAISDTTRDSTQYF. The CDR3 coding sequence is TGTGCCATCAGTGATACTACCCGGGATAGTACGCAGTATTTT.

The chain uses TRBV6-1 and TRBJ2-1, with a weak D call TRBD1 (5 bases). Trimming left V 7 bases short and J 4 bases short, with 14 bases between. In germline, CDR1 is MNHNS, CDR2 SASEGT. The CDR3 consists of 14 residues. The CDR3, as DNA: TGTGCCAGCACCAGGGCAGGGTCGTACAATGAGCAGTTCTTC. Amino acids: CASTRAGSYNEQFF.

The V and J genes are TRBV9 and TRBJ2-7; no reliable D call. The CDR3 consists of 13 residues. The V end lost 0 bases, the J end lost 6 bases, and 10 bases lay between the germline ends. The germline CDR1 and CDR2 sequences are SGDLS and YYNGEE. In nucleotides, the CDR3 is TGTGCCAGCAGCGTAGAGGTCGGGTCCGAGCAGTACTTC. It translates to CASSVEVGSEQYF.

The sample holds one count of this clone. The chain links TRBV9 to TRBJ2-7; 9 bases match TRBD1. This CDR3 comprises 17 residues. After removal of 0 bases from V and 1 base from J, the junction contained 8 bases not matched to a gene. The germline V gene has CDR1 SGDLS and CDR2 YYNGEE. The CDR3 here is CASSVGLQTGGSYEQYF. Here the CDR3 DNA reads TGTGCCAGCAGCGTAGGGTTACAGACAGGGGGTTCCTACGAGCAGTACTTC. The full variable domain, rest sourced from reference TRBV9 and TRBJ2-7, is DSGVTQTPKHLITATGQRVTLRCSPRSGDLSVYWYQQSLDQGLQFLIQYYNGEERAKGNILERFSAQQFPDLHSELNLSSLELGDSALYFCASSVGLQTGGSYEQYFGPGTRLTVT.

The V and J genes are TRBV28 and TRBJ1-2; TRBD1 matches at 7 bases. Germline V CDR1 and CDR2: MDHEN, SYDVKM. This CDR3 spans 16 amino acids. The V segment lost 4 bases and the J segment 5 bases; nucleotides outside the gene matches: 13. CDR3 nucleotides: TGTGCCAGCAGTTCTCCCTGGACAGGCGGAGGGTATGGCTACACCTTC. Its protein is CASSSPWTGGGYGYTF.

The J gene is TRBJ2-7, the V gene TRBV5-4; weak D call: TRBD1 (5 bases). CDR3 length: 11 amino acids. V lost 4 bases to trimming and J lost 7 bases, with 9 bases between them. Looked up from germline, CDR1 is SGHNT and CDR2 is YYREEE (reference sequence). The CDR3 DNA sequence: TGTGCCAGCAGCAGGGGATCTGAGCAGTACTTC. Translation gives CASSRGSEQYF.

The V and J genes are TRBV7-2 and TRBJ2-7, with 9 nucleotides matching TRBD1. Trimming took 4 bases from V and 4 from J; bases not matched to a gene: 8. This CDR3 comprises 15 residues. The germline CDR1 and CDR2 sequences are SGHTA and FQGNSA. CDR3 bases: TGTGCCAGCAGCTCGTGGCAGGGACAGGGTTACGAGCAGTACTTC. Its translation: CASSSWQGQGYEQYF.

The chain couples TRBV7-3 to TRBJ2-3; a weak D match, TRBD1 (5 bases). The CDR3 contains 14 residues. Trimming cost V 5 bases and J 5 bases, with 14 bases left between them. The germline CDR1 and CDR2 sequences are SGHTA and FQGTGA. This CDR3 is CASSLDGTGDTQYF. The DNA for the CDR3 is TGTGCCAGCAGCCTAGACGGCACAGGAGATACGCAGTATTTT.

This clone was seen a handful of times. The CDR3 region is CASSARTGGNTGELFF. Written as DNA, the CDR3 is TGTGCCAGCAGCGCCCGGACAGGGGGAAACACCGGGGAGCTGTTTTTT. The chain is built from TRBV4-2 and TRBJ2-2; 10 positions agree with TRBD1. The CDR3 is made up of 16 amino acids. CDR1 is LGHNA, CDR2 YNFKEQ, per germline. Losses at the gene ends were 5 bases for V and 2 bases for J; bases not matched to a gene: 5.

This chain joins TRBV6-6 and TRBJ2-7, with TRBD1 matching 9 bases. This CDR3 spans 15 amino acids. V lost 5 bases to trimming and J lost 5 bases; unmatched junction nucleotides: 10. CDR1 MNHNY and CDR2 SVGAGI come from the germline V gene (reference sequence). The CDR3 region has the DNA TGTGCCAGCAGTGCAAGACAGGGGGGAAGGAACGAGCAGTACTTC. Protein product: CASSARQGGRNEQYF.

The J gene is TRBJ2-7, the V gene TRBV10-2; 7 nucleotides line up with TRBD2. CDR1 WSHSY and CDR2 SAAADI come from the germline V gene. The CDR3 sequence is 15 residues long. Losses at the gene ends were 3 bases for V and 2 bases for J; bases not matched to a gene: 7. DNA for the CDR3: TGCGCCAGCAGTGATAGCGGGTCAAATACCTACGAGCAGTACTTC. Amino acids: CASSDSGSNTYEQYF.

The rearrangement uses TRBV7-3 and TRBJ2-1; 7 bases are a match to TRBD1. The germline V gene has CDR1 SGHTA and CDR2 FQGTGA. This CDR3 has 17 amino acids. The V and J ends lost 5 bases and 0 bases, in that order; junction bases with no gene match: 10. In DNA, the CDR3 is TGTGCCAGCAGCACATCCGGGACAGAGAGCTCCTACAATGAGCAGTTCTTC. Protein sequence: CASSTSGTESSYNEQFF.